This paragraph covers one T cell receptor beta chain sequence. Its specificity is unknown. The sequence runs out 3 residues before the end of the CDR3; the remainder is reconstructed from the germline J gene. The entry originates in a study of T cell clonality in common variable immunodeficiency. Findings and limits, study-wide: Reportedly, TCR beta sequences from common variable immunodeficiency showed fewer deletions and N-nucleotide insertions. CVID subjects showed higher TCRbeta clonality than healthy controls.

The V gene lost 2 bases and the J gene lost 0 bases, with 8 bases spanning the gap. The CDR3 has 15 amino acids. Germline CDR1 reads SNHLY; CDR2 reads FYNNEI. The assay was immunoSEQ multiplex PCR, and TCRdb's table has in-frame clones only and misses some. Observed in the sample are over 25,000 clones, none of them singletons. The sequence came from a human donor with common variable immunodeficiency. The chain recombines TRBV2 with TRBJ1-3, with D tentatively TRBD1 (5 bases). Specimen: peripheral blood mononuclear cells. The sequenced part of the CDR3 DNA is TGTGCCAGCAGTGAACTCACAGGCTCTGGAAACACC. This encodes CASSELTGSGNT. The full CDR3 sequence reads CASSELTGSGNTIYF.